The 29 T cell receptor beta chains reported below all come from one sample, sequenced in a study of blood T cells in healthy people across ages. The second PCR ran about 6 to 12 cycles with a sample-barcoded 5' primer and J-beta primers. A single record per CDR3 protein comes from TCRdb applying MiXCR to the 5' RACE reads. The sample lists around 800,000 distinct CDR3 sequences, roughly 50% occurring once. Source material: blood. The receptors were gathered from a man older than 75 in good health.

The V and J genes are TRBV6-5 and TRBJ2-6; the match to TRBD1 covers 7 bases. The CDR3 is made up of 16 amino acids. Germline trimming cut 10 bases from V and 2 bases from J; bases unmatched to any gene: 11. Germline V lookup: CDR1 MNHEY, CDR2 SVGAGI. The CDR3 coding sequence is TGTGCCACCCTGGGCCCCGACAGGGCTGGGGCCAACGTCCTGACTTTC. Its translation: CATLGPDRAGANVLTF.

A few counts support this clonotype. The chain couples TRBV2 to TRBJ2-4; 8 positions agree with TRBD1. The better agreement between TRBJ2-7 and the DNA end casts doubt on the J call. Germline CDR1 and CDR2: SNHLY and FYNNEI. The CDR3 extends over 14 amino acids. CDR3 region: CASRDRQGSGEQYF. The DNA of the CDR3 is TGTGCCAGCAGAGATCGACAGGGGAGCGGCGAGCAGTACTTC.

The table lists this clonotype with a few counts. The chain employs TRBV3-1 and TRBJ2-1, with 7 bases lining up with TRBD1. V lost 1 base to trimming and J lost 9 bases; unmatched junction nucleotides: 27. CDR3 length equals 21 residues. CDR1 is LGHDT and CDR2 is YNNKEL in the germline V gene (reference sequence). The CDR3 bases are TGTGCCAGCAGCCAAGCCCGCGGAACAGGGGTTAGCGCGACCTCTTGGGGTGAGCAGTTCTTC. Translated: CASSQARGTGVSATSWGEQFF.

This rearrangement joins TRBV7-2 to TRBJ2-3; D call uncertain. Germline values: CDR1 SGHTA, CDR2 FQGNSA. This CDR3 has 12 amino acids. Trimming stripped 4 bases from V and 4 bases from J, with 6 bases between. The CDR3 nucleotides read TGTGCCAGCAGCTCCTCGTCAGATACGCAGTATTTT. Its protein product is CASSSSSDTQYF. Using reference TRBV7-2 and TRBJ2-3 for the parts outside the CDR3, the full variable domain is GAGVSQSPSNKVTEKGKDVELRCDPISGHTALYWYRQSLGQGLEFLIYFQGNSAPDKSGLPSDRFSAERTGGSVSTLTIQRTQQEDSAVYLCASSSSSDTQYFGPGTRLTVL.

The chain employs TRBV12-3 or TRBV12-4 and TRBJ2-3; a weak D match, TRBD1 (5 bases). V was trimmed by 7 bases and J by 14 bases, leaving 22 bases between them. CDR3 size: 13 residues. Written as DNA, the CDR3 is TGTGCCAGCAAACTCGACGTTGACAGATACGCGTATTTT. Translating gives CASKLDVDRYAYF.

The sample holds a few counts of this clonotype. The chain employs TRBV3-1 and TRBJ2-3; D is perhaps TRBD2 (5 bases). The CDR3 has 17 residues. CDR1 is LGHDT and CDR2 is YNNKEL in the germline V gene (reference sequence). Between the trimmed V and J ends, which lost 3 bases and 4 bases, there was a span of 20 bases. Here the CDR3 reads CASSQRRASRHPDTQYF. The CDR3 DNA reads TGTGCCAGCAGCCAGCGCCGAGCTAGCCGACACCCAGATACGCAGTATTTT.

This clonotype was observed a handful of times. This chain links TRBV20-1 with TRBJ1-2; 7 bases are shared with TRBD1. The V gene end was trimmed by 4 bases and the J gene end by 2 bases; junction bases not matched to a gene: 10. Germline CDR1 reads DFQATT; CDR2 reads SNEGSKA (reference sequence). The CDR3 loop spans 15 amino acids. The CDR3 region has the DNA TGCAGTGCTAAGGGAAGGGGACAGACCAACTATGGCTACACCTTC. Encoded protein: CSAKGRGQTNYGYTF.

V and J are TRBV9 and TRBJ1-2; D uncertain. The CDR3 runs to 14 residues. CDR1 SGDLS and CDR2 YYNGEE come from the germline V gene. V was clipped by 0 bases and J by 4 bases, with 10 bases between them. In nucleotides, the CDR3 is TGTGCCAGCAGCGTAGAGGTGGGTTCCTATGGCTACACCTTC. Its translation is CASSVEVGSYGYTF.

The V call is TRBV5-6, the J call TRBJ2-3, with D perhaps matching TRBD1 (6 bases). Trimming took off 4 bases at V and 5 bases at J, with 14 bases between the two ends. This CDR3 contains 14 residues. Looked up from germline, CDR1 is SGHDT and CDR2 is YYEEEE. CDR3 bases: TGTGCCAGCAGCATCGGACAGTTGAGAGATACGCAGTATTTT. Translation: CASSIGQLRDTQYF.

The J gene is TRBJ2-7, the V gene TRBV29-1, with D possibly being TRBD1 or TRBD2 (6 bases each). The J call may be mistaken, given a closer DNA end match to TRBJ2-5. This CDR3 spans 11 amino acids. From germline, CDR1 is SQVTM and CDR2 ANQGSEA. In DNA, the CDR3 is TGCAGCGTCCGAGGGGGGGAGACCCAGTACTTC. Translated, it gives CSVRGGETQYF.

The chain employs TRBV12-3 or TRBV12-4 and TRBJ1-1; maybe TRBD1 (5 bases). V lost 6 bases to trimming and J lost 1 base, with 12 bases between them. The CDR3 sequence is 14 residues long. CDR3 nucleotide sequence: TGTGCCAGCAGCTACCGGGGCCAGAACACTGAAGCTTTCTTT. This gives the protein CASSYRGQNTEAFF.

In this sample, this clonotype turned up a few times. DNA for the CDR3: TGTGCCAGCAGCTTAGCGGGAGGGCCAAGCACAGATACGCAGTATTTT. Protein sequence: CASSLAGGPSTDTQYF. The chain uses TRBV7-2 and TRBJ2-3; TRBD2 matches 7 bases. The V gene's germline CDR1 is SGHTA and CDR2 FQGNSA. There are 16 residues in the CDR3. With 0 bases clipped from V and 0 bases from J, the junction kept 3 bases outside the gene matches.

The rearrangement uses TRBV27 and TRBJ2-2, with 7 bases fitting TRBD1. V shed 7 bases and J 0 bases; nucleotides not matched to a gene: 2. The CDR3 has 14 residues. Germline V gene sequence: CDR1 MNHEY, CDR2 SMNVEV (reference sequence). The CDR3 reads CASTDRTNTGELFF. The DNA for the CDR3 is TGTGCCAGCACGGACAGGACGAACACCGGGGAGCTGTTTTTT.

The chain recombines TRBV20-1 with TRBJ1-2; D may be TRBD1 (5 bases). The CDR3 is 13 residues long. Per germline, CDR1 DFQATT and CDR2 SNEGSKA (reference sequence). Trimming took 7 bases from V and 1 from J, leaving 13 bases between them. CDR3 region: CSGLKGVNYGYTF. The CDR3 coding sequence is TGCAGTGGCCTAAAAGGGGTTAACTATGGCTACACCTTC.

CDR3: CASSPGGGPVGEQYF. CDR3 DNA: TGTGCCAGCAGCCCTGGGGGAGGCCCGGTAGGCGAGCAGTACTTC. This chain links TRBV7-2 with TRBJ2-7, with D perhaps matching TRBD2 (6 bases). V gave up 5 bases and J gave up 6 bases, with 20 bases separating them. Per germline, CDR1 SGHTA and CDR2 FQGNSA. The CDR3 is 15 residues long.

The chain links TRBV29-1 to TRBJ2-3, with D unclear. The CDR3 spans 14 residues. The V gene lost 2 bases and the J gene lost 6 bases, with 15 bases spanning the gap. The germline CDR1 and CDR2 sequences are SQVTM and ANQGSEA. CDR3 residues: CSVEFRQLADTQYF. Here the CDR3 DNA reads TGCAGCGTTGAATTCCGGCAGCTCGCGGATACGCAGTATTTT.

The CDR3 region is CASSKPLYNEQFF. The CDR3 DNA reads TGTGCCAGCAGCAAGCCCCTCTACAATGAGCAGTTCTTC. The J gene is TRBJ2-1, the V gene TRBV7-2; no clear D gene. Germline CDR1 reads SGHTA; CDR2 reads FQGNSA. The CDR3 sequence is 13 residues long. The V and J ends lost 5 bases and 3 bases respectively, with 8 bases between them.

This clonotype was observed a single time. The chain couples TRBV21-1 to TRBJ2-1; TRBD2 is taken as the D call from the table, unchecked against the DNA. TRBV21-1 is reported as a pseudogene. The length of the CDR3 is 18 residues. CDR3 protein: CASSKGRRELRHINEQFF. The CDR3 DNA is TGTGCCAGCAGCAAAGGGAGGCGGGAGCTTCGTCATATCAATGAGCAGTTCTTC.

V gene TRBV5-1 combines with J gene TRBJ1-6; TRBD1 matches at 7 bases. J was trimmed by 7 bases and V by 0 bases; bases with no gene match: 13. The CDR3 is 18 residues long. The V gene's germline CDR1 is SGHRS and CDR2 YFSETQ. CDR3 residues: CASSLGEQGRTWNSPLHF. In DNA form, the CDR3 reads TGCGCCAGCAGCTTGGGGGAACAGGGGAGAACTTGGAATTCACCCCTCCACTTT.

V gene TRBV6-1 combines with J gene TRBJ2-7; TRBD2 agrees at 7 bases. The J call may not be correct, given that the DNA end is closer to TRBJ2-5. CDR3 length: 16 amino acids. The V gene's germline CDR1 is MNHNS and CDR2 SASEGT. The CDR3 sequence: CASSLPIGGSKETQYF. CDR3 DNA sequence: TGTGCCAGCAGTCTCCCGATAGGCGGGAGCAAAGAGACCCAGTACTTC.

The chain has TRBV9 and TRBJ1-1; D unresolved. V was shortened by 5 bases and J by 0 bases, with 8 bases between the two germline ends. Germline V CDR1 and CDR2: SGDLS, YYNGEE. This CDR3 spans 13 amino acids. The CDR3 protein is CASREILNTEAFF. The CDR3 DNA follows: TGTGCCAGCAGAGAAATACTGAACACTGAAGCTTTCTTT.

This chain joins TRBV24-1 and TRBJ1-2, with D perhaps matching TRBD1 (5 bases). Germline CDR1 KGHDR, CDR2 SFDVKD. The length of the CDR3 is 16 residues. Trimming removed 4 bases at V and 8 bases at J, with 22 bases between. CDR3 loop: CATSESGTEDTGGYTF. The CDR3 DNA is TGTGCCACCAGTGAATCCGGGACGGAGGATACGGGAGGCTACACCTTC.

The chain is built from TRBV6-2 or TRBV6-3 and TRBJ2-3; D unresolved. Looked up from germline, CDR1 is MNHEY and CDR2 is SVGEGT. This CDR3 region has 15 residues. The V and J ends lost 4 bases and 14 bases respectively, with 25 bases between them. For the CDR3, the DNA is TGTGCCAGCAGTTTCCTCTCCCCGACGTCCCGGAACGCGTATTTT. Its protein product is CASSFLSPTSRNAYF.

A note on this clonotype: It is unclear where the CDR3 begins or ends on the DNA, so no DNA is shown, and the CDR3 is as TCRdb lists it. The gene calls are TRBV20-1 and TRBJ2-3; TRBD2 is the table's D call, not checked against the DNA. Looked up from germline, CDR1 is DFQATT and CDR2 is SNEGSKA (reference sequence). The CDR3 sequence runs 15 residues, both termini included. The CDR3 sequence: CSAVGGGSGNRYAYF.

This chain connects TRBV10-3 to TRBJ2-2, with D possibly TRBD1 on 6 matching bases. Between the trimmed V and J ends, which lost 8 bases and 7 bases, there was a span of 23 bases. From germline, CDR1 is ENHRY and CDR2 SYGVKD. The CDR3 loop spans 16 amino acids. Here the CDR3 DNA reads TGTGCCATCGGCGCGGACAGCCTCGTCAGTATCGGGGAGCTGTTTTTT. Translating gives CAIGADSLVSIGELFF.

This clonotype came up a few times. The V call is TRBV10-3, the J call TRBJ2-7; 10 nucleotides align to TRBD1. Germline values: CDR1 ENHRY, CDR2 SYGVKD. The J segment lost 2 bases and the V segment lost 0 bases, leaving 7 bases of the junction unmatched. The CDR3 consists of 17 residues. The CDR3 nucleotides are TGTGCCATCAGTGAGTCGTATGGGACAGGGGACCCCTACGAGCAGTACTTC. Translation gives CAISESYGTGDPYEQYF.

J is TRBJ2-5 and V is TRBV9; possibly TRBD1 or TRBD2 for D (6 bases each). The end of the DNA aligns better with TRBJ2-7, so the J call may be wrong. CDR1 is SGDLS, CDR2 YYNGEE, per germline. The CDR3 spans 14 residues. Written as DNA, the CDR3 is TGTGCCAGCAGCCCCGGAGGGGGGCAGTACGAGCAGTACTTC. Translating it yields CASSPGGGQYEQYF.

In nucleotides, the CDR3 is TGTGCCAGCAGTTACGACTGGTACAATGAGCAGTTCTTC. This translates into CASSYDWYNEQFF. V gene TRBV6-5 combines with J gene TRBJ2-1; the D is unclear. CDR3 size: 13 residues. CDR1 and CDR2 from the germline V gene are MNHEY and SVGAGI. V was shortened by 2 bases and J by 4 bases, with 6 bases between the two germline ends.

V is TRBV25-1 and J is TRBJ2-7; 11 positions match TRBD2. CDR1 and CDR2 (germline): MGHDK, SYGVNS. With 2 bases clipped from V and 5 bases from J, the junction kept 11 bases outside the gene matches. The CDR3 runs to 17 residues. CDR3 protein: CASSEPGLAEFSNEQYF. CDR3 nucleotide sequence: TGTGCCAGCAGTGAACCGGGACTAGCGGAATTCTCTAACGAGCAGTACTTC.